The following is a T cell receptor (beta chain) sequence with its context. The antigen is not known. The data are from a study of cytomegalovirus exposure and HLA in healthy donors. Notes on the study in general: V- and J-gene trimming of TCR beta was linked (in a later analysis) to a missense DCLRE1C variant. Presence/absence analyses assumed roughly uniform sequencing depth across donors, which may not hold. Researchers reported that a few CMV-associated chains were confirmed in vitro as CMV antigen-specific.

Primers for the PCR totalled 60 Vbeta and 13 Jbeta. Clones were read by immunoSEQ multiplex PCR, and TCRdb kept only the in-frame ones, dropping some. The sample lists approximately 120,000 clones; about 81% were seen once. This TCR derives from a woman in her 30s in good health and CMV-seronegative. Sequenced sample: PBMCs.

CDR3 in DNA: TGTGCCAGCTCACGTTCGGGAAACACTGAAGCTTTCTTT. Translated, it gives CASSRSGNTEAFF. The chain recombines TRBV18 with TRBJ1-1; D call uncertain. From germline, CDR1 is KGHSH and CDR2 LQKENI. V gave up 4 bases and J gave up 2 bases, with 8 bases separating them. This CDR3 has 13 amino acids.